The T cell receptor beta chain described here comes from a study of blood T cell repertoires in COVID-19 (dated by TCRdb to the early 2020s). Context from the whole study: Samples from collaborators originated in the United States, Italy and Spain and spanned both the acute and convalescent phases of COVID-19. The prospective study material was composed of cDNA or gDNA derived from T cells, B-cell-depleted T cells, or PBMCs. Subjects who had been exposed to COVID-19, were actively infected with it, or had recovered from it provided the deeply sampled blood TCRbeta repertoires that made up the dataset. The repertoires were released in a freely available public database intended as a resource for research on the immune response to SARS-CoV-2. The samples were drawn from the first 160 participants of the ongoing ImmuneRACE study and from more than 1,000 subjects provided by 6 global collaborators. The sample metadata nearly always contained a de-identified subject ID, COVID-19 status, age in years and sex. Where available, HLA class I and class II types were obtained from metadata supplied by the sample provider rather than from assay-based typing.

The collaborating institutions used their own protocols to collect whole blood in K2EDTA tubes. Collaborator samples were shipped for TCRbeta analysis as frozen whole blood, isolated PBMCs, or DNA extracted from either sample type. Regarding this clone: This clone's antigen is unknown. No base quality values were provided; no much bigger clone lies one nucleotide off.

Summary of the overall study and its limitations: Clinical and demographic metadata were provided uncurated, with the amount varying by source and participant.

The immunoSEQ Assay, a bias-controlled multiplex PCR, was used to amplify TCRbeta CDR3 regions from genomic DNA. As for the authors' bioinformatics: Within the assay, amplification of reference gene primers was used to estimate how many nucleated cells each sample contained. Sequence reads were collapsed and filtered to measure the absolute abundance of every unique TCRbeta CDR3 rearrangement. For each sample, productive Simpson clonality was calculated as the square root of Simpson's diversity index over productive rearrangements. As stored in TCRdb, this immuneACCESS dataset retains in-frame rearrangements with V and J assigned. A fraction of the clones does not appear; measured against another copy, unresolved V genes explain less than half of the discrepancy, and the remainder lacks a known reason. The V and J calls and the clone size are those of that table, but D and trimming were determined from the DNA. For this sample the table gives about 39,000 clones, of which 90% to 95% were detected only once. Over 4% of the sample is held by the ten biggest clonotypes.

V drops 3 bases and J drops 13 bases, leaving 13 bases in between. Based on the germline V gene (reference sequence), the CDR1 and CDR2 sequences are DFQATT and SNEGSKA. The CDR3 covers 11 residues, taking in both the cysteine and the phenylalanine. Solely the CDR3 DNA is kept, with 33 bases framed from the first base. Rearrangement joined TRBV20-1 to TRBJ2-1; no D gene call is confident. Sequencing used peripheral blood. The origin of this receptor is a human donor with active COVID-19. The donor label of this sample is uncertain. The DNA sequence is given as TGCAGTGCTAGTTCGAGCGTGATCCAGTTCTTC. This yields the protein CSASSSVIQFF.